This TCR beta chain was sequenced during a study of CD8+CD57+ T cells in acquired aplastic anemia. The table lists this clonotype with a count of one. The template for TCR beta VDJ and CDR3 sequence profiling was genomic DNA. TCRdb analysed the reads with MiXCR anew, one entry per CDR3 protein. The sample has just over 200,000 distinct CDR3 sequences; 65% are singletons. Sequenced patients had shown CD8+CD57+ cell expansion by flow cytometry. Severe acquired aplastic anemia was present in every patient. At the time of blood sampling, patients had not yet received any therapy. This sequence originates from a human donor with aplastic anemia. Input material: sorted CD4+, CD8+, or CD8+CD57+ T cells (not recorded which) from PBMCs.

This chain's CDR3 is CATSRPTPNTGELFF. For the CDR3, the DNA is TGTGCCACCAGCAGACCGACTCCGAACACCGGGGAGCTGTTTTTT. V usage is TRBV15 and J usage is TRBJ2-2; D is undetermined. Germline V lookup: CDR1 LNHNV, CDR2 YYDKDF (reference sequence). Trimming removed 2 bases at V and 0 bases at J, with 7 bases between. CDR3 length equals 15 residues.